This record covers a single TCR beta chain. This sample is drawn from a study of blood T cell repertoires in COVID-19. Overall study: Acute and convalescent COVID-19 samples came from the United States, Italy and Spain.

The V gene's germline CDR1 is SSHAT and CDR2 FNYEAQ (reference sequence). J gave up 2 bases and V 5 bases, and 9 bases lay outside the gene matches. This CDR3 spans 16 amino acids. In the authors' methods: Amplifying reference gene primers gave estimates of nucleated cell counts. Sequencing used immunoSEQ multiplex PCR; TCRdb keeps in-frame clones, though not all of them. V, J and clone size were drawn from that table, and D and trimming were deduced from the DNA. The sample lists about 280,000 clones; roughly 86% were seen once. Sequenced input: peripheral blood. The chain recombines TRBV7-7 with TRBJ2-5; TRBD2 agrees at 9 bases. This clonotype originated in a man in his late teens or twenties with active or convalescent COVID-19. The CDR3 DNA reads TGTGCCAGCAGCCTCGGGCCGAGCGGGGGGCAAGAGACCCAGTACTTC. It is translated as CASSLGPSGGQETQYF.